These 28 T cell receptor beta chains came from one sample sequenced in a study of T-cell reconstitution after alpha-beta-depleted transplantation in children. A library of TCRbeta sequences, prepared with unique molecular identifiers, was generated. MiXCR was run by TCRdb on the PCR reads, yielding one entry per CDR3 protein. Among around 380,000 distinct CDR3 sequences listed, about 11% were seen once. Sequencing was performed on PBMCs from the stem cell graft donor, taken from the stem cell graft. These receptors were obtained from a human donor who donated a stem cell graft to a child with acute myeloid leukemia.

The gene calls are TRBV29-1 and TRBJ2-3; 15 nucleotides agree with TRBD2. This CDR3 is 16 amino acids long. Looked up from germline, CDR1 is SQVTM and CDR2 is ANQGSEA. V shed 7 bases and J 0 bases; nucleotides not matched to a gene: 5. The CDR3 DNA reads TGCAGCGGACGGACTAGCGGGGGGGTTAGCACAGATACGCAGTATTTT. Its translation is CSGRTSGGVSTDTQYF.

This chain links TRBV5-1 with TRBJ1-1; 8 bases agree with TRBD1. The CDR3 runs 14 residues. Unmatched junction bases numbered 8, after V lost 4 bases and J lost 6 bases. Germline assignment: CDR1 SGHRS and CDR2 YFSETQ. This chain's CDR3 is CASSRRQGTPEAFF. CDR3 DNA sequence: TGCGCCAGCAGCCGTAGACAGGGGACCCCTGAAGCTTTCTTT.

V usage is TRBV7-9 and J usage is TRBJ2-1; TRBD1 is a possible D gene (5 bases). Germline CDR1 SEHNR, CDR2 FQNEAQ (reference sequence). V was cut by 5 bases and J by 9 bases, with 20 bases left in between. The CDR3 loop spans 15 amino acids. This chain's CDR3 is CASSPASGRRGEQFF. DNA of the CDR3: TGTGCCAGCAGCCCAGCATCAGGGCGTAGGGGTGAGCAGTTCTTC.

As concerns this clonotype: This clone may be a read error of a much larger clone one base away. Likely a read error: the CDR3 ends without its conserved phenylalanine or tryptophan. The gene calls are TRBV30 and TRBJ2-7, with TRBD1 matching over 10 bases. Trimming at V came to 0 bases and at J to 2 bases, leaving 4 bases not matched to a gene. Germline V gene data show CDR1 as GTSNPN and CDR2 as SVGIG (reference sequence). The length of the CDR3 is 15 residues. The CDR3 spells CAWSVPTGGTYEQYI. In nucleotides, the CDR3 is TGTGCCTGGAGTGTACCGACAGGGGGCACCTACGAGCAGTACATC.

The gene calls are TRBV28 and TRBJ1-1, with D unclear. Trimming cost V 1 base and J 6 bases, with 12 bases left between them. The CDR3 totals 14 residues. Germline V lookup: CDR1 MDHEN, CDR2 SYDVKM. The CDR3 coding sequence is TGTGCCAGCAGTTTATCTTCCCGGAGCGCTGAAGCTTTCTTT. This sequence encodes CASSLSSRSAEAFF.

This clonotype was seen a handful of times. This rearrangement joins TRBV12-3 or TRBV12-4 to TRBJ2-2; perhaps D is TRBD1 or TRBD2 (5 bases each). V was clipped by 2 bases and J by 4 bases, with 11 bases between them. The CDR3 consists of 15 residues. DNA of the CDR3: TGTGCCAGCAGTTTAAACGGGGCAGGCACCGGGGAGCTGTTTTTT. As protein: CASSLNGAGTGELFF.

There are a few counts of this clonotype. The chain employs TRBV6-5 and TRBJ1-3; TRBD1 matches at 8 bases. V lost 0 bases to trimming and J lost 0 bases; unmatched junction nucleotides: 7. Germline V gene sequence: CDR1 MNHEY, CDR2 SVGAGI. This CDR3 is built from 18 residues. The CDR3 protein is CASSYSRTGSHSGNTIYF. CDR3 DNA sequence: TGTGCCAGCAGTTACTCGAGGACAGGGAGCCACTCTGGAAACACCATATATTTT.

The gene calls are TRBV20-1 and TRBJ2-3; a possible D gene is TRBD2 (6 bases). The CDR3 runs to 18 residues. Trimming cost V 6 bases and J 3 bases, with 28 bases left between them. CDR1 and CDR2 (germline): DFQATT, SNEGSKA (reference sequence). Written as DNA, the CDR3 is TGCAGTGCAAATATTCGATCTCTCGCGGGAACGTGGACAGATACGCAGTATTTT. Its translation is CSANIRSLAGTWTDTQYF.

The rearrangement uses TRBV7-6 and TRBJ2-7; D is perhaps TRBD1 (6 bases). V shed 1 base and J shed 5 bases, with 15 bases lying between them. Germline CDR1 reads SGHVS; CDR2 reads FNYEAQ. The CDR3 runs 15 residues. In DNA, the CDR3 is TGTGCCAGCAGCTTAGAGGTGCCAGGGGCCGACGAGCAGTACTTC. Translating it yields CASSLEVPGADEQYF.

This sequence joins TRBV11-1 and TRBJ2-1; the match to TRBD1 covers 7 bases. The germline gives CDR1 SGHAT, CDR2 FQDESV (reference sequence). This CDR3 comprises 18 residues. V lost 5 bases to trimming and J lost 0 bases; unmatched junction nucleotides: 13. This chain's CDR3 is CASSRDSVFYSSYNEQFF. CDR3 DNA: TGTGCCAGCAGCCGGGACAGTGTGTTCTATAGCTCCTACAATGAGCAGTTCTTC.

This clonotype was seen repeatedly, ten times or more. The genes are TRBV2 and TRBJ2-1, with TRBD2 matching 8 bases. This CDR3 spans 16 amino acids. Trimming cost V 2 bases and J 2 bases; bases outside gene matches: 5. Germline CDR1 is SNHLY and CDR2 is FYNNEI. CDR3 nucleotides: TGTGCCAGCAGTGAAAGTCTAGCGGGCCCCTACAATGAGCAGTTCTTC. Its translation: CASSESLAGPYNEQFF. Looking up the rest from reference TRBV2 and TRBJ2-1 gives the full variable domain: EPEVTQTPSHQVTQMGQEVILRCVPISNHLYFYWYRQILGQKVEFLVSFYNNEISEKSEIFDDQFSVERPDGSNFTLKIRSTKLEDSAMYFCASSESLAGPYNEQFFGPGTRLTVL.

CDR3 region: CASSQDTGLLAGVNEQFF. The CDR3 DNA is TGCGCCAGCAGCCAAGACACGGGTTTACTAGCGGGAGTCAATGAGCAGTTCTTC. The rearrangement uses TRBV4-3 and TRBJ2-1; 11 bases are shared with TRBD2. With V trimmed by 0 bases and J by 6 bases, 10 bases remained unmatched. The CDR3 extends over 18 amino acids. Germline values: CDR1 LGHNA, CDR2 YSLEER.

This clonotype was picked up a small number of times. J is TRBJ2-7 and V is TRBV6-1, with 9 bases matching TRBD1. CDR1 and CDR2 from the germline V gene are MNHNS and SASEGT. The CDR3 runs 13 residues. Losses at the gene ends were 6 bases for V and 7 bases for J; bases not matched to a gene: 7. The CDR3 region is CASSAMGQGEQYV. The DNA of the CDR3 is TGTGCCAGCAGCGCGATGGGACAGGGAGAGCAGTACGTC.

This clonotype showed up just a few times. J is TRBJ2-2 and V is TRBV10-3; 10 nucleotides agree with TRBD1. Germline assignment: CDR1 ENHRY and CDR2 SYGVKD. This CDR3 is built from 14 residues. After removal of 7 bases from V and 4 bases from J, the junction contained 3 bases not matched to a gene. The CDR3 protein is CAIKGQGFTGELFF. The CDR3 coding sequence is TGTGCCATCAAGGGACAGGGGTTCACCGGGGAGCTGTTTTTT.

This clonotype was picked up a small number of times. The chain employs TRBV11-1 and TRBJ2-5; 7 bases align to TRBD2. The germline CDR1 and CDR2 sequences are SGHAT and FQDESV (reference sequence). This CDR3 comprises 19 residues. Losses at the gene ends were 2 bases for V and 2 bases for J; bases not matched to a gene: 17. The CDR3 bases are TGTGCCAGCAGCTTAATCAGGGTCTTCGTCTCAGCGGGGCAAGAGACCCAGTACTTC. This gives the protein CASSLIRVFVSAGQETQYF.

This chain connects TRBV4-3 to TRBJ2-7; D possibly corresponds to TRBD2 (6 bases). V lost 1 base and J 3 bases, leaving 10 bases between the germline ends. The CDR3 contains 14 residues. Germline-derived CDR1 and CDR2 are LGHNA and YSLEER. CDR3 nucleotide sequence: TGCGCCAGCAGCCAAGGTAATAGCGGCTACGAGCAGTACTTC. It translates to CASSQGNSGYEQYF.

The genes are TRBV25-1 and TRBJ2-3; weak D call: TRBD2 (6 bases). CDR1 MGHDK and CDR2 SYGVNS come from the germline V gene. V lost 8 bases and J lost 4, with 19 bases in between. The CDR3 length is 15 residues. The CDR3 nucleotides are TGTGCCAGCGGAGGATCACGGGACTCCGCAGATACGCAGTATTTT. Amino acid sequence: CASGGSRDSADTQYF.

There are a few counts of this clonotype. The V call is TRBV7-2, the J call TRBJ2-1, with 8 nucleotides matching TRBD2. Looked up from germline, CDR1 is SGHTA and CDR2 is FQGNSA. The CDR3 extends over 16 amino acids. J lost 0 bases, V lost 6 bases, and 7 bases had no gene match. CDR3 sequence reads: CASRRTGGASYNEQFF. CDR3 coding DNA: TGTGCCAGCAGACGAACCGGGGGGGCCTCCTACAATGAGCAGTTCTTC.

This clonotype has only a few counts. CDR3 sequence (DNA): TGTGCCAGCAGCTCTCCGGGAGGAGGCACCGGGGAGCTGTTTTTT. It is translated as CASSSPGGGTGELFF. This chain connects TRBV7-8 to TRBJ2-2; TRBD2 aligns across 7 bases. The CDR3 totals 15 residues. V lost 4 bases to trimming and J lost 4 bases; unmatched junction nucleotides: 6. CDR1 SGHVS and CDR2 FQNEAQ come from the germline V gene.

V and J are TRBV11-2 and TRBJ2-1, with TRBD2 matching over 8 bases. Germline CDR1 SGHAT, CDR2 FQNNGV. V dropped 3 bases and J dropped 8; count of bases not matched to a gene: 9. This CDR3 has 15 residues. The CDR3 DNA reads TGTGCCAGCAGCTTCCGACTAGCGAATTGGGATGAGCAGTTCTTC. Its protein product is CASSFRLANWDEQFF.

This clonotype was observed a handful of times. This chain joins TRBV7-2 and TRBJ2-1, with 13 bases that match TRBD2. The CDR3 is made up of 17 amino acids. V was pared by 5 bases and J by 5 bases, with 9 bases of the junction left unmatched. Germline V gene lookup returns CDR1 SGHTA and CDR2 FQGNSA. The chain's CDR3 is CASSPGLAGEGHNEQFF. The CDR3 nucleotides are TGTGCCAGCAGCCCCGGACTAGCGGGAGAGGGCCACAATGAGCAGTTCTTC. The variable domain in full, with the rest retrieved from reference TRBV7-2 and TRBJ2-1, is GAGVSQSPSNKVTEKGKDVELRCDPISGHTALYWYRQSLGQGLEFLIYFQGNSAPDKSGLPSDRFSAERTGGSVSTLTIQRTQQEDSAVYLCASSPGLAGEGHNEQFFGPGTRLTVL.

This clonotype was seen a handful of times. The rearrangement uses TRBV2 and TRBJ1-5; D is perhaps TRBD1 (5 bases). The germline V gene has CDR1 SNHLY and CDR2 FYNNEI. V was shortened by 3 bases and J by 2 bases, with 8 bases between the two germline ends. The CDR3 is made up of 14 amino acids. CDR3: CASSEVQGNQPQHF. The CDR3 coding sequence is TGTGCCAGCAGTGAGGTACAGGGCAATCAGCCCCAGCATTTT. The variable domain in full, with the rest retrieved from reference TRBV2 and TRBJ1-5, is EPEVTQTPSHQVTQMGQEVILRCVPISNHLYFYWYRQILGQKVEFLVSFYNNEISEKSEIFDDQFSVERPDGSNFTLKIRSTKLEDSAMYFCASSEVQGNQPQHFGDGTRLSIL.

J is TRBJ2-4 and V is TRBV29-1, with D perhaps TRBD1 (7 bases). The CDR3 runs 17 residues. Germline V gene sequence: CDR1 SQVTM, CDR2 ANQGSEA. Trimming stripped 0 bases from V and 3 bases from J, with 18 bases between. The CDR3 sequence is CSVEDQRRGHGKNIQYF. The CDR3 nucleotides are TGCAGCGTTGAAGATCAAAGGAGGGGGCACGGCAAAAACATTCAGTACTTC.

The V and J genes are TRBV30 and TRBJ2-1, with D perhaps matching TRBD1 (6 bases). The ends were cut back, 3 bases at V and 7 bases at J, with 7 bases in the middle. This CDR3 comprises 11 residues. Germline V gives CDR1 GTSNPN, CDR2 SVGIG (reference sequence). CDR3 bases: TGTGCCTGGAGACAGGGAAATGAGCAGTTCTTC. Its translation is CAWRQGNEQFF.

The chain has TRBV27 and TRBJ2-7; 8 positions agree with TRBD2. V lost 10 bases and J lost 2; bases outside the gene matches: 7. This CDR3 is 13 amino acids long. Germline V gives CDR1 MNHEY, CDR2 SMNVEV (reference sequence). Written as DNA, the CDR3 is TGTGCCACCCGATCGGGGGGGGCCTACGAGCAGTACTTC. This encodes CATRSGGAYEQYF.

This clonotype was detected many times. J is TRBJ2-3 and V is TRBV7-9, with TRBD2 as a possible D gene (7 bases). CDR1 is SEHNR, CDR2 FQNEAQ, per germline (reference sequence). V lost 3 bases and J lost 0, with 13 bases in between. This CDR3 comprises 16 residues. CDR3 in amino acids: CASSLGGGGSTDTQYF. The CDR3 DNA follows: TGTGCCAGCAGCTTGGGGGGGGGCGGGAGCACAGATACGCAGTATTTT.

In this sample, this clonotype turned up a few times. V and J are TRBV5-1 and TRBJ2-1; TRBD1 is a possible D gene (6 bases). This CDR3 comprises 13 residues. Trimming stripped 1 base from V and 5 bases from J, with 7 bases between. CDR1 is SGHRS, CDR2 YFSETQ, per germline. As DNA, the CDR3 is TGCGCCAGCAGCTTGAAGGGGGACAATGAGCAGTTCTTC. It translates to CASSLKGDNEQFF.

The sample holds a few counts of this clonotype. As DNA, the CDR3 is TGCAGTGCTAGAGCCAGGTCGAGCAATCAGCCCCAGCATTTT. The encoded protein is CSARARSSNQPQHF. The chain couples TRBV20-1 to TRBJ1-5; D call uncertain. The CDR3 runs 14 residues. V gave up 1 base and J gave up 1 base, with 8 bases separating them. Germline V gene sequence: CDR1 DFQATT, CDR2 SNEGSKA (reference sequence).